The 14 T cell receptor beta chains below come from one sample, sequenced in a study of post-analysis software for immune sequencing data. Whole-study findings and limits: TRBV segments more frequent in patients than in controls numbered a few and included TRBV5-6, TRBV5-1 and TRBV20-1.

Built from TCR beta cDNA, the libraries had unique molecular identifiers in them. Using its own MiXCR run on the PCR reads, TCRdb lists one record per CDR3 protein. This sample has about 820,000 distinct CDR3 sequences; roughly 58% occur once, and the top ten carry about 4.5%. Their antigens remain unidentified. The specimen sequenced was blood. These receptor sequences come from a girl aged 10 to 17 with multiple sclerosis.

This clonotype came up a few times. The V and J genes are TRBV7-9 and TRBJ2-1; no reliable D call. The CDR3 covers 12 residues. The germline CDR1 and CDR2 sequences are SEHNR and FQNEAQ (reference sequence). The V end was cut by 4 bases, the J end by 8 bases, with 9 bases between. This CDR3 is CASSSDNDEQFF. CDR3 in DNA: TGTGCCAGCAGCTCCGACAACGATGAGCAGTTCTTC.

This sequence joins TRBV25-1 and TRBJ2-3; the D is unclear. The V gene's germline CDR1 is MGHDK and CDR2 SYGVNS. V dropped 8 bases and J dropped 6 bases, with 12 bases sitting between them. This CDR3 contains 12 residues. The CDR3 here is CASAEAPDTQYF. The CDR3 nucleotides read TGTGCCAGCGCCGAGGCGCCCGATACGCAGTATTTT. Variable domain in full (rest from reference TRBV25-1 and TRBJ2-3): EADIYQTPRYLVIGTGKKITLECSQTMGHDKMYWYQQDPGMELHLIHYSYGVNSTEKGDLSSESTVSRIRTEHFPLTLESARPSHTSQYLCASAEAPDTQYFGPGTRLTVL.

This chain links TRBV5-1 with TRBJ1-2; TRBD1 aligns across 11 bases. Germline CDR1 is SGHRS and CDR2 is YFSETQ. The CDR3 spans 15 residues. J gave up 4 bases and V 0 bases, and 2 bases lay outside the gene matches. CDR3 amino acids: CASSLDGTGGYGYTF. The CDR3 DNA sequence: TGCGCCAGCAGCTTGGATGGGACAGGGGGCTATGGCTACACCTTC.

The rearrangement links TRBV6-6 to TRBJ2-7; no reliable D call. CDR1 and CDR2 (germline): MNHNY, SVGAGI (reference sequence). V gave up 6 bases and J gave up 0 bases, with 15 bases separating them. The CDR3 spans 15 residues. In nucleotides, the CDR3 is TGTGCCAGCAGCTTCGACCCCTCGAGCTCCTACGAGCAGTACTTC. Translating gives CASSFDPSSSYEQYF.

This clonotype is a singleton in its sample. One end of the junction does not line up with germline, which may come from a read error. The V call is TRBV6-4, the J call TRBJ1-2, with D hard to call. Germline V gene sequence: CDR1 MRHNA, CDR2 SNTAGT. The CDR3 runs to 14 residues. CDR3 sequence reads: CAGSPDLTNYGYTF. For the CDR3, the DNA is TGTGCCGGCAGTCCCGACTTGACTAACTATGGCTACACCTTC.

This chain connects TRBV6-5 to TRBJ2-1; the match to TRBD1 covers 7 bases. The germline gives CDR1 MNHEY, CDR2 SVGAGI. Trimming removed 6 bases from V and 0 bases from J; junction bases left unmatched: 5. The CDR3 length is 15 residues. As DNA, the CDR3 is TGTGCCAGCAGGGCAGGGGGTGGCTCCTACAATGAGCAGTTCTTC. Its protein product is CASRAGGGSYNEQFF.

The gene calls are TRBV20-1 and TRBJ2-4; D might be TRBD1 or TRBD2, each matching 6 bases. Trimming took off 6 bases at V and 7 bases at J, with 16 bases between the two ends. This CDR3 comprises 13 residues. Germline assignment: CDR1 DFQATT and CDR2 SNEGSKA (reference sequence). The CDR3 protein is CSARGRTTNIQYF. CDR3 DNA: TGCAGTGCGAGGGGGAGGACTACGAACATTCAGTACTTC.

The gene calls are TRBV14 and TRBJ2-1; 8 bases match TRBD2. The CDR3 consists of 16 residues. Germline assignment: CDR1 SGHDN and CDR2 FVKESK. V lost 4 bases to trimming and J lost 4 bases; unmatched junction nucleotides: 9. The CDR3 DNA is TGTGCCAGCAGCCTCCGAGCGGGGGCCCTTTACAATGAGCAGTTCTTC. This sequence encodes CASSLRAGALYNEQFF.

The J gene is TRBJ2-3, the V gene TRBV3-1; D ambiguous. The V gene lost 6 bases and the J gene lost 1 base, with 8 bases spanning the gap. Per the germline V gene, CDR1 is LGHDT and CDR2 is YNNKEL (reference sequence). This CDR3 contains 13 residues. This chain's CDR3 is CASRSLGTDTQYF. The CDR3 DNA follows: TGTGCCAGCAGATCTCTTGGCACAGATACGCAGTATTTT.

This rearrangement joins TRBV28 to TRBJ2-7, with no clear D. This CDR3 contains 13 residues. Germline V gene lookup returns CDR1 MDHEN and CDR2 SYDVKM. V was clipped by 5 bases and J by 1 base, with 9 bases between them. Written as DNA, the CDR3 is TGTGCCAGCAGTGGTCGAGTGTCCTACGAGCAGTACTTC. Amino acid sequence: CASSGRVSYEQYF.

This clonotype came up a few times. An end of the junction does not agree with germline; a read error may underlie this. V gene TRBV5-1 combines with J gene TRBJ2-3; TRBD2 matches 9 bases. This CDR3 has 14 residues. Germline values: CDR1 SGHRS, CDR2 YFSETQ. CDR3 in DNA: TGTGCCAGCAGCTCGACTAGCGGCGGAGATACGCAGTATTTT. This codes for CASSSTSGGDTQYF.

The chain recombines TRBV20-1 with TRBJ2-1; tentative D call: TRBD1 (6 bases). Germline loops: CDR1 DFQATT, CDR2 SNEGSKA (reference sequence). CDR3 length: 13 amino acids. Trimming cost V 4 bases and J 8 bases, with 15 bases left between them. The chain's CDR3 is CSAIDRILDEQFF. In DNA, the CDR3 is TGCAGTGCTATCGACAGGATTCTCGATGAGCAGTTCTTC.

This chain uses TRBV15 with TRBJ2-1; 7 nucleotides match TRBD1. Germline V lookup: CDR1 LNHNV, CDR2 YYDKDF (reference sequence). The J segment lost 3 bases and the V segment lost 4 bases, leaving 3 bases of the junction unmatched. The CDR3 is made up of 14 amino acids. DNA of the CDR3: TGTGCCACCAGCATAGACAGGGACTACAATGAGCAGTTCTTC. This sequence encodes CATSIDRDYNEQFF. The whole variable domain, remainder taken from reference TRBV15 and TRBJ2-1, is DAMVIQNPRYQVTQFGKPVTLSCSQTLNHNVMYWYQQKSSQAPKLLFHYYDKDFNNEADTPDNFQSRRPNTSFCFLDIRSPGLGDTAMYLCATSIDRDYNEQFFGPGTRLTVL.

This clonotype was detected a few times. The chain uses TRBV20-1 and TRBJ2-5; 9 nucleotides match TRBD2. Germline lookup yields CDR1 DFQATT and CDR2 SNEGSKA (reference sequence). The CDR3 loop spans 15 amino acids. Trimming removed 1 base from V and 0 bases from J; junction bases left unmatched: 3. In DNA, the CDR3 is TGCAGTGCTAGAGTTCCTAGCGGGAACCAAGAGACCCAGTACTTC. Protein sequence: CSARVPSGNQETQYF.